This T cell receptor beta chain is drawn from a study of regulatory T cells in long-lasting Graves disease. Study findings and constraints: Persistent disease showed a preference for TRBV28, TRBJ1-2 and TRBJ2-5. Reduced TCR diversity was observed in persistent Graves' patients versus newly diagnosed patients. Among the persistent patients, 2,500 to 3,000 public clonotypes were shared, more than the approximately 960 shared among new patients.

Time point described: persistent/refractory GD, antithyroid drugs over 5 years with positive TRAb. Construction of the TCR library relied on RNA isolated from PBMCs. Tubes containing EDTA received 8 to 9.5 milliliters of drawn peripheral blood. This clonotype came up a few times. Its antigen is unknown. Germline V gene sequence: CDR1 ENHRY, CDR2 SYGVKD. V shed 4 bases and J 5 bases; nucleotides not matched to a gene: 18. The CDR3 loop spans 20 amino acids. To make TCR beta libraries, researchers used iRepertoire HTBI primers and Arm-PCR of CDR3 regions. Via MiXCR, TCRdb re-called the multiplex PCR reads, giving one row per CDR3 protein. The sample carries a few hundred thousand distinct CDR3 sequences, about 25% recorded once.

The rearrangement links TRBV10-3 to TRBJ2-7; 15 bases fit TRBD2. This sequence was found in a female donor with Graves disease. The material sequenced was peripheral blood mononuclear cells (PBMCs), taken when the disease was refractory, from a patient treated with antithyroid drugs. The CDR3 coding sequence is TGTGCCATCAGTGGGTCAACCATCCTCGGACTAGCGGGAGGGAGCCACGAGCAGTACTTC. This codes for CAISGSTILGLAGGSHEQYF.